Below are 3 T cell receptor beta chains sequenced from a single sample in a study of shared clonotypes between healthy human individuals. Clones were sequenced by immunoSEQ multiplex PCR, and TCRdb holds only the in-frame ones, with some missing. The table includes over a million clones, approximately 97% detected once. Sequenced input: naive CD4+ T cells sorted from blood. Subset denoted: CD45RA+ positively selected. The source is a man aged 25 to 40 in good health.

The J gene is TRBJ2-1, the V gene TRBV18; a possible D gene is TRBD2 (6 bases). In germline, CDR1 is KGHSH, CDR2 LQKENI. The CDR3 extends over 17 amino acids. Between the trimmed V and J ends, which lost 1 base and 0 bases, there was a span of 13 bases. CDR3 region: CASSPQPSDYSYNEQFF. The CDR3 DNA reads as TGTGCCAGCTCACCACAGCCTAGCGATTACTCCTACAATGAGCAGTTCTTC.

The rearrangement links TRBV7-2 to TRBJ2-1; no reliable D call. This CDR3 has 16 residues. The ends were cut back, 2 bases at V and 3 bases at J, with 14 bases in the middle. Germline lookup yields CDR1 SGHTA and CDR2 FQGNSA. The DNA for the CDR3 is TGTGCCAGCAGCTTACTTCGGAAGGCCGGCTACAATGAGCAGTTCTTC. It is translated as CASSLLRKAGYNEQFF.

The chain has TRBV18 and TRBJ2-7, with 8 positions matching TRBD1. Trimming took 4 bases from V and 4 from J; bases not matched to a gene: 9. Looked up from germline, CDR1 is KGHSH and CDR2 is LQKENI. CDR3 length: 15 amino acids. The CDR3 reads CASSRPTGDRYEQYF. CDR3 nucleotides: TGTGCCAGCTCACGTCCGACAGGGGATCGTTACGAGCAGTACTTC.